This T cell receptor beta chain was recorded in a study of post-analysis software for immune sequencing data. Study-wide results and caveats: Significantly lower normalized Chao1 diversity was seen in multiple sclerosis patients than in controls. Controls had lower frequencies than patients of about five TRBV segments, which included TRBV5-6, TRBV5-1 and TRBV20-1.

Trimming took off 3 bases at V and 0 bases at J, with 10 bases between the two ends. The CDR3 is 15 amino acids. CDR1 is KGHDR and CDR2 is SFDVKD in the germline V gene. The TCR beta cDNA libraries contained unique molecular identifiers. TCRdb called the PCR reads again in MiXCR, with one record for every CDR3 protein. The sample has about 460,000 distinct CDR3 sequences; roughly 45% are singletons. In its sample, this clonotype was seen a few times. Antigen unknown. The TCR comes from a girl aged 10 to 17 with multiple sclerosis. The chain employs TRBV24-1 and TRBJ2-5; TRBD1 or TRBD2 may be the D gene (5 bases each). Sequencing used blood. The CDR3 region has the DNA TGTGCCACCAGTGATCGGGACCACAACCAAGAGACCCAGTACTTC. Protein: CATSDRDHNQETQYF.